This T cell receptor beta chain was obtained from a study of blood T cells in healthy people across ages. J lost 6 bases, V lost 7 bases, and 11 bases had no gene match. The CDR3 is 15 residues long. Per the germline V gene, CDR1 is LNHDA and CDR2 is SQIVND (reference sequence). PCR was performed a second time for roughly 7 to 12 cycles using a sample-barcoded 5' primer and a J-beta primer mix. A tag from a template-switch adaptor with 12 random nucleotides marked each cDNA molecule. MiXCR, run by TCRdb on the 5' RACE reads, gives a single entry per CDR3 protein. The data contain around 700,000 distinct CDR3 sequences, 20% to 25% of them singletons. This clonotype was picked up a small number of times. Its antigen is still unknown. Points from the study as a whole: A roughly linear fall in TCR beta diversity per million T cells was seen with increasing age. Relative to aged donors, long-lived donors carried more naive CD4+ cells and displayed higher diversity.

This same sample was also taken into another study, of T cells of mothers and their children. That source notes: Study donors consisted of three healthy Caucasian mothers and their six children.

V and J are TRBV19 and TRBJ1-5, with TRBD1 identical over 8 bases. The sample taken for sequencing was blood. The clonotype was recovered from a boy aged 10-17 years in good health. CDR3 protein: CASIPGQGASQPQHF. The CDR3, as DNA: TGTGCCAGTATACCGGGGCAGGGGGCAAGTCAGCCCCAGCATTTT.